This T cell receptor (beta chain) was captured in a study of blood T cell repertoires in COVID-19. This CDR3 is built from 15 residues. Trimming stripped 3 bases from V and 3 bases from J, with 12 bases between. From germline, CDR1 is SEHNR and CDR2 FQNEAQ (reference sequence). Sequencing used immunoSEQ multiplex PCR; TCRdb keeps in-frame clones, though not all of them. This sample has around 140,000 clones, with 78% found just once. The chain uses TRBV7-9 and TRBJ1-5; D not resolved. The receptor's source is a woman aged 45-59 years who had recovered from COVID-19. Sequenced material: PBMCs or T cells enriched from blood (not recorded which). The CDR3 coding sequence is TGTGCCAGCAGCTTGGGCGACGGTGACAATCAGCCCCAGCATTTT. Its protein is CASSLGDGDNQPQHF. Variable domain in full (rest from reference TRBV7-9 and TRBJ1-5): DTGVSQNPRHKITKRGQNVTFRCDPISEHNRLYWYRQTLGQGPEFLTYFQNEAQLEKSRLLSDRFSAERPKGSFSTLEIQRTEQGDSAMYLCASSLGDGDNQPQHFGDGTRLSIL.